Below are 13 T cell receptor beta chains sequenced from a single sample in a study of healthy donors' naive CD4 and CD8 T cells. Starting from roughly 0.55 ug of total RNA, TCR libraries were made with linear amplification. TCRdb used MiXCR to reprocess the reads, holding one entry per CDR3 protein. The sample shows about 180,000 distinct CDR3 sequences, 74% of them seen only once. The sequenced material came from naive CD4+ and CD8+ T cells sorted from blood, pooled from several donors. These receptors originate from a pool of human donors in good health; the sample pools cells from several healthy donors.

The V call is TRBV19, the J call TRBJ1-6, with D uncertain. The CDR3 length is 12 residues. Germline V gene lookup returns CDR1 LNHDA and CDR2 SQIVND (reference sequence). V lost 5 bases and J 8 bases, leaving 7 bases between the germline ends. The chain's CDR3 is CASSPPHSPLHF. CDR3 in DNA: TGTGCCAGTAGTCCCCCGCATTCACCCCTCCACTTT.

The chain recombines TRBV29-1 with TRBJ2-5, with 7 bases fitting TRBD1. The V segment lost 3 bases and the J segment 0 bases; nucleotides outside the gene matches: 4. CDR3 length: 14 amino acids. Looked up from germline, CDR1 is SQVTM and CDR2 is ANQGSEA. The CDR3: CSVEGQMYQETQYF. In DNA form, the CDR3 reads TGCAGCGTTGAGGGACAGATGTACCAAGAGACCCAGTACTTC.

This sequence joins TRBV6-5 and TRBJ2-1; perhaps TRBD2 as D (6 bases). The CDR3 is made up of 15 amino acids. Germline lookup yields CDR1 MNHEY and CDR2 SVGAGI. Trimming removed 8 bases from V and 2 bases from J, with 16 bases in between. The CDR3 nucleotides read TGTGCCAGCCAGGAGGGACGTACCGCCTACAATGAGCAGTTCTTC. Translation gives CASQEGRTAYNEQFF.

The V and J genes are TRBV29-1 and TRBJ2-3; possible D gene TRBD1, 5 bases. The germline CDR1 and CDR2 sequences are SQVTM and ANQGSEA. There are 10 residues in the CDR3. The V gene lost 3 bases and the J gene lost 11 bases, with 9 bases spanning the gap. The CDR3 DNA sequence: TGCAGCGTTGAGTGGGGCGGGCAGTATTTT. Its translation is CSVEWGGQYF.

This chain joins TRBV5-1 and TRBJ2-1; the D gene is possibly TRBD1 (7 bases). The V end was cut by 2 bases, the J end by 9 bases, with 9 bases between. CDR3 length: 12 residues. Germline loops: CDR1 SGHRS, CDR2 YFSETQ. CDR3 region: CASSFQGGEQFF. The CDR3 bases are TGCGCCAGCAGCTTTCAGGGGGGTGAGCAGTTCTTC.

A few counts support this clonotype. In DNA form, the CDR3 reads TGCAGCGCGACCAAATTGACAGACTATAATTCACCCCTCCACTTT. Protein product: CSATKLTDYNSPLHF. The genes are TRBV29-1 and TRBJ1-6; D is perhaps TRBD1 (5 bases). V was trimmed by 7 bases and J by 3 bases, leaving 16 bases between them. CDR1 is SQVTM, CDR2 ANQGSEA, per germline. CDR3 size: 15 residues.

The gene calls are TRBV4-3 and TRBJ2-7; weak D call: TRBD1 (6 bases). V lost 1 base and J lost 2, with 9 bases in between. In germline, CDR1 is LGHNA, CDR2 YSLEER. The CDR3 contains 14 residues. CDR3 DNA: TGCGCCAGCAGCCAAGTTCAGGGGACCTACGAGCAGTACTTC. Amino acids: CASSQVQGTYEQYF.

In this sample, this clonotype turned up a few times. The chain couples TRBV6-5 to TRBJ2-5; D may be TRBD2 (5 bases). The V and J ends lost 4 bases and 2 bases respectively, with 8 bases between them. From germline, CDR1 is MNHEY and CDR2 SVGAGI. There are 13 residues in the CDR3. The CDR3 protein is CASSSGVQETQYF. CDR3 in DNA: TGTGCCAGCAGTTCCGGGGTTCAAGAGACCCAGTACTTC.

This chain uses TRBV20-1 with TRBJ1-2; D unresolved. CDR3 size: 15 residues. Trimming cost V 0 bases and J 7 bases, with 18 bases left between them. From germline, CDR1 is DFQATT and CDR2 SNEGSKA (reference sequence). The CDR3 is CSARDLEALGFGYTF. DNA for the CDR3: TGCAGTGCTAGAGATCTCGAAGCCCTGGGGTTTGGCTACACCTTC.

The CDR3 DNA sequence: TGTGCCAGCAGTTCCACCCAGGGAGTCTACACCTTC. Amino acid sequence: CASSSTQGVYTF. This sequence joins TRBV28 and TRBJ1-2, with D possibly being TRBD1 (5 bases). The CDR3 spans 12 residues. Germline CDR1 and CDR2: MDHEN and SYDVKM. Between the trimmed V and J ends, which lost 4 bases and 10 bases, there was a span of 13 bases.

CDR3 region: CASSPGREGPNTEAFF. CDR3 sequence (DNA): TGTGCCAGCAGTCCTGGCCGCGAGGGTCCGAACACTGAAGCTTTCTTT. This chain joins TRBV6-5 and TRBJ1-1, with D uncertain. CDR1 and CDR2 from the germline V gene are MNHEY and SVGAGI. This CDR3 has 16 residues. V was pared by 5 bases and J by 1 base, with 17 bases between.

In this sample, this clonotype turned up a few times. This chain links TRBV19 with TRBJ1-1, with D possibly being TRBD1 (5 bases). This CDR3 has 14 residues. Trimming removed 5 bases from V and 0 bases from J, with 10 bases in between. The germline CDR1 and CDR2 sequences are LNHDA and SQIVND (reference sequence). In DNA form, the CDR3 reads TGTGCCAGTAGTGTAAGGGGTGTGAACACTGAAGCTTTCTTT. It codes for CASSVRGVNTEAFF.

The rearrangement uses TRBV6-5 and TRBJ2-7; D remains ambiguous. Germline V gene data show CDR1 as MNHEY and CDR2 as SVGAGI. The CDR3 is 13 residues long. The V and J ends lost 6 bases and 3 bases respectively, with 12 bases between them. CDR3 in DNA: TGTGCCAGCAGGGGATCAGCGAACTACGAGCAGTACTTC. Its translation: CASRGSANYEQYF.